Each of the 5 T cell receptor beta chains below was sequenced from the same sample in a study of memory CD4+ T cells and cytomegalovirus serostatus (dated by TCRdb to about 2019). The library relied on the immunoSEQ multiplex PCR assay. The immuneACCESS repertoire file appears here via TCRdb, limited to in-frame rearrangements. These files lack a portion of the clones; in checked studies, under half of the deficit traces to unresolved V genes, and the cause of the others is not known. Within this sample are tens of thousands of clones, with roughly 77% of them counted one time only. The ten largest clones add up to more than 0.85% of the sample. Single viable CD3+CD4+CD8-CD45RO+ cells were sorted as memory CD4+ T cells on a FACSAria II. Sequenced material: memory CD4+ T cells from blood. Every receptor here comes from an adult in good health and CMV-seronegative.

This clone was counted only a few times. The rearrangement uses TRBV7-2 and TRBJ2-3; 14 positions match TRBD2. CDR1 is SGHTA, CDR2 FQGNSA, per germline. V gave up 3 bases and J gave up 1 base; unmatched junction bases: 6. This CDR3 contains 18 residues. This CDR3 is CASSLTSGRAGGTDTQYF. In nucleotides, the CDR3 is TGTGCCAGCAGCTTGACTAGCGGGAGGGCCGGGGGCACAGATACGCAGTATTTT.

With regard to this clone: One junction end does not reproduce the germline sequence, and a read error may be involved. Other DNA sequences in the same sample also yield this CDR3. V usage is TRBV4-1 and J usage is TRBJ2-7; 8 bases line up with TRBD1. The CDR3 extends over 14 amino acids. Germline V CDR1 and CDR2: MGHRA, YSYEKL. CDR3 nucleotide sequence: TGCGCTAGCAGCCTTAGGACAGGGTTAGGCGAGCAGTACTTC. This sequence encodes CASSLRTGLGEQYF.

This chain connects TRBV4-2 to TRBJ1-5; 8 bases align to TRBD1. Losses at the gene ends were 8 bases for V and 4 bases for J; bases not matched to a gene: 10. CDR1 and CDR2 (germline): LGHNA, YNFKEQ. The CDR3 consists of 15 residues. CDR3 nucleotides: TGTGCCAGCGGTAAGGGACAGGACCTTAATCAGCCCCAGCATTTT. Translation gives CASGKGQDLNQPQHF.

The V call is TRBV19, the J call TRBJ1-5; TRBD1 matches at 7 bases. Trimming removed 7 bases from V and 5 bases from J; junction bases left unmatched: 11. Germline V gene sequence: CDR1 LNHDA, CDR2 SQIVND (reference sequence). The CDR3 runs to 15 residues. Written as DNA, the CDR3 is TGTGCCAGTAACAGATTGGACAGGAGGGATCAGCCCCAGCATTTT. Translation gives CASNRLDRRDQPQHF.

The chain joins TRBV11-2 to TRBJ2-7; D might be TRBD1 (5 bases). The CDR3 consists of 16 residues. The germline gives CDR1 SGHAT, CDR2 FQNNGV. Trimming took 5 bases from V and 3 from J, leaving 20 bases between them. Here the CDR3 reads CASSPPDSHHYYEQYF. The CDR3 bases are TGTGCCAGCAGCCCCCCTGACAGCCACCATTACTACGAGCAGTACTTC.